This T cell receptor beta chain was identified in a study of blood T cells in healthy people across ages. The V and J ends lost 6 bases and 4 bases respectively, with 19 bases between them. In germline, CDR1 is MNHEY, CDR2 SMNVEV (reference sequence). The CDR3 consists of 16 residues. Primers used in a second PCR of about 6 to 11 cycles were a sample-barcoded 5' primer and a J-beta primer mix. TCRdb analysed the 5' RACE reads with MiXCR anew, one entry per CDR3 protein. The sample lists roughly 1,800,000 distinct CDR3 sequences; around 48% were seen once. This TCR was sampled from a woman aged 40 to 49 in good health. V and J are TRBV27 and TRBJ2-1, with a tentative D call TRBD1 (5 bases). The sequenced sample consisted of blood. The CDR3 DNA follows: TGTGCCAGCAGAGAAGACGCGGCCCAGGGTTACAATGAGCAGTTCTTC. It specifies CASREDAAQGYNEQFF.